The 6 T cell receptor beta chains given below trace back to one sample, sequenced in a study of early T cells in non-severe SARS-CoV-2 infection. TCRdb re-called the 5' RACE reads through MiXCR, storing one row per CDR3 protein. The sample has 100,000 or so distinct CDR3 sequences, roughly 13% seen once; the top ten hold approximately 6%. Sequenced: whole blood. These receptors all come from an adult who was a healthcare worker with PCR-confirmed SARS-CoV-2 infection or an uninfected control (not recorded which).

This clonotype has more than one count but fewer than ten. V is TRBV15 and J is TRBJ2-2; D call uncertain. V was shortened by 1 base and J by 4 bases, with 10 bases between the two germline ends. Germline V gene lookup returns CDR1 LNHNV and CDR2 YYDKDF (reference sequence). This CDR3 contains 15 residues. CDR3 DNA: TGTGCCACCAGCAGAGCCTCAGACGGCACCGGGGAGCTGTTTTTT. Its translation: CATSRASDGTGELFF.

This clonotype was seen many times. The rearrangement joins TRBV20-1 to TRBJ2-5; possible D gene TRBD1, 5 bases. The V end lost 6 bases, the J end lost 4 bases, and 9 bases lay between the germline ends. The V gene's germline CDR1 is DFQATT and CDR2 SNEGSKA (reference sequence). The CDR3 spans 11 residues. CDR3 sequence (DNA): TGCAGTGCCAGGGTCGGAGAGACCCAGTACTTC. It is translated as CSARVGETQYF.

This clonotype was found many times. This chain joins TRBV29-1 and TRBJ2-5; no clear D. The CDR3 loop spans 14 amino acids. Germline CDR1 reads SQVTM; CDR2 reads ANQGSEA. The V and J ends lost 6 bases and 2 bases respectively, with 16 bases between them. The CDR3 nucleotides read TGCAGCGTGGCCGCACTGTTACTGCAAGAGACCCAGTACTTC. This sequence encodes CSVAALLLQETQYF.

This clonotype was counted only a few times. The chain joins TRBV4-2 to TRBJ2-3; 10 bases agree with TRBD2. This CDR3 is built from 16 residues. CDR1 and CDR2 from the germline V gene are LGHNA and YNFKEQ. Losses at the gene ends were 4 bases for V and 2 bases for J; bases not matched to a gene: 6. This CDR3 is CASSLGLAELTDTQYF. The CDR3 DNA sequence: TGTGCCAGCAGCCTAGGACTAGCGGAGCTCACAGATACGCAGTATTTT.

This clonotype was counted many times. The chain joins TRBV28 to TRBJ2-3, with a weak D call TRBD1 (6 bases). V was clipped by 7 bases and J by 4 bases, with 18 bases between them. Germline CDR1 and CDR2: MDHEN and SYDVKM. The CDR3 contains 15 residues. The CDR3 protein is CASNLGVGAPDTQYF. Written as DNA, the CDR3 is TGTGCCAGCAACTTAGGGGTGGGGGCGCCAGATACGCAGTATTTT. Full variable domain (missing parts from reference TRBV28 and TRBJ2-3): DVKVTQSSRYLVKRTGEKVFLECVQDMDHENMFWYRQDPGLGLRLIYFSYDVKMKEKGDIPEGYSVSREKKERFSLILESASTNQTSMYLCASNLGVGAPDTQYFGPGTRLTVL.

This clonotype was observed many times. The V gene is TRBV29-1, the J gene TRBJ2-2; D is possibly TRBD2 (6 bases). Trimming took 4 bases from V and 7 from J, leaving 10 bases between them. The length of the CDR3 is 12 residues. Germline V gives CDR1 SQVTM, CDR2 ANQGSEA. CDR3 DNA: TGCAGCGTTGGGCAGGGAGGCGGGGAGCTGTTTTTT. Its protein product is CSVGQGGGELFF.